The 4 T cell receptor beta chains in this list originate from one sample, sequenced in a study of response to subunit inactivated influenza vaccine. MiXCR, run by TCRdb on the RT-PCR reads, gives a single entry per CDR3 protein. The sample has approximately 480,000 distinct CDR3 sequences, about 10% seen once. This material consisted of PBMCs from blood, taken roughly 6 weeks after vaccination. These receptors came from a man in his fifties or sixties who received an inactivated influenza vaccine.

This clonotype occurred many times. The CDR3: CASLFGTDHYEQYF. CDR3 nucleotides: TGTGCCAGTTTATTCGGGACAGACCACTACGAGCAGTACTTC. The chain has TRBV2 and TRBJ2-7, with 7 positions matching TRBD1. CDR1 SNHLY and CDR2 FYNNEI come from the germline V gene. The CDR3 spans 14 residues. Germline trimming cut 9 bases from V and 3 bases from J; bases unmatched to any gene: 11. The variable domain in full, with the rest retrieved from reference TRBV2 and TRBJ2-7, is EPEVTQTPSHQVTQMGQEVILRCVPISNHLYFYWYRQILGQKVEFLVSFYNNEISEKSEIFDDQFSVERPDGSNFTLKIRSTKLEDSAMYFCASLFGTDHYEQYFGPGTRLTVT.

This clonotype was seen only a few times. The chain recombines TRBV7-2 with TRBJ1-5; D call uncertain. Germline assignment: CDR1 SGHTA and CDR2 FQGNSA. The CDR3 has 16 residues. V lost 2 bases and J lost 4, with 15 bases in between. This CDR3 is CASSLYSTLLNQPQHF. Written as DNA, the CDR3 is TGTGCCAGCAGCTTATATTCGACATTACTAAATCAGCCCCAGCATTTT.

This clonotype was seen a few times. The V and J genes are TRBV20-1 and TRBJ1-5; 12 bases align to TRBD1. The junction had 5 bases not matched to a gene; V was cut back by 4 bases and J by 1 base. CDR3 length: 16 amino acids. Germline-derived CDR1 and CDR2 are DFQATT and SNEGSKA (reference sequence). The DNA for the CDR3 is TGCAGTGCTACCGGGACAGGGGGCGGGAGCAATCAGCCCCAGCATTTT. This encodes CSATGTGGGSNQPQHF.

V gene TRBV20-1 combines with J gene TRBJ2-1; D unresolved. Germline V gene lookup returns CDR1 DFQATT and CDR2 SNEGSKA (reference sequence). Trimming stripped 6 bases from V and 3 bases from J, with 9 bases between. CDR3 length: 12 amino acids. For the CDR3, the DNA is TGCAGTGCACGACCCTTCTACAATGAGCAGTTCTTC. It yields the protein CSARPFYNEQFF.